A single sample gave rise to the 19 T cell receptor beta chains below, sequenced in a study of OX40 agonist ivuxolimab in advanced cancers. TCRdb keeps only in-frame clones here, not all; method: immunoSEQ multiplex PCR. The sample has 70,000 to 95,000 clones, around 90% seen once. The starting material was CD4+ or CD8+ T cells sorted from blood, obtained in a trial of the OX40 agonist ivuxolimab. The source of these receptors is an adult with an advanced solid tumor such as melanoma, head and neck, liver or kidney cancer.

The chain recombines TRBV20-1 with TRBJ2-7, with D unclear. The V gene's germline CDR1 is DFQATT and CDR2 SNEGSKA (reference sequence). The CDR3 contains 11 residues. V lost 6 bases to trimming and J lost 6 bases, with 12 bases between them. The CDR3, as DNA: TGCAGTGCCGCTGGCTTTGGCGAGCAGTACTTC. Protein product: CSAAGFGEQYF.

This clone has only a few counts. The CDR3 protein is CASRAGQGKSYGYTF. CDR3 bases: TGTGCCAGCAGAGCAGGACAGGGGAAATCCTATGGCTACACCTTC. The rearrangement joins TRBV6-1 to TRBJ1-2, with 9 bases that match TRBD1. Germline CDR1 MNHNS, CDR2 SASEGT. The V gene end was trimmed by 6 bases and the J gene end by 4 bases; junction bases not matched to a gene: 9. The CDR3 runs 15 residues.

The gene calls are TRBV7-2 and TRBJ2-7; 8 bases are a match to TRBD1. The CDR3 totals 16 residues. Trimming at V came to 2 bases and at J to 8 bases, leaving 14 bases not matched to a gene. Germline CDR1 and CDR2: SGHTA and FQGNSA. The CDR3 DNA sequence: TGTGCCAGCAGCTTATCCTCCAGGGGGCTGGCCGAGCAGCAGTACTTC. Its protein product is CASSLSSRGLAEQQYF.

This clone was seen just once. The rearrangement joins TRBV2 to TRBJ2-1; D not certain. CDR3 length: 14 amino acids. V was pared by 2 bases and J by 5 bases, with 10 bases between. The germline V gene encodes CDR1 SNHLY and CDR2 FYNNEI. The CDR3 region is CASSELARHNEQFF. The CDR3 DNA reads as TGTGCCAGCAGTGAATTAGCTCGCCACAATGAGCAGTTCTTC.

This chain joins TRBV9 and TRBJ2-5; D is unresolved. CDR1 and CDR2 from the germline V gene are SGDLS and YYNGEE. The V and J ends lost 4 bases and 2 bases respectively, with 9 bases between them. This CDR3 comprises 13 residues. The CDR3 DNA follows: TGTGCCAGCAGCTCCCATGATCAAGAGACCCAGTACTTC. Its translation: CASSSHDQETQYF. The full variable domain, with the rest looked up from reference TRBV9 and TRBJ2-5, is DSGVTQTPKHLITATGQRVTLRCSPRSGDLSVYWYQQSLDQGLQFLIQYYNGEERAKGNILERFSAQQFPDLHSELNLSSLELGDSALYFCASSSHDQETQYFGPGTRLLVL.

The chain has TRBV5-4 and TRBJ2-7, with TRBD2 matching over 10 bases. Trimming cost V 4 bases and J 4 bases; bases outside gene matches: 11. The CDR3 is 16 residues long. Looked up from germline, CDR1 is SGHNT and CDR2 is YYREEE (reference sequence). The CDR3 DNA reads TGTGCCAGCAGCCTAGGACTAGCGGCAGGACTTTACGAGCAGTACTTC. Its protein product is CASSLGLAAGLYEQYF. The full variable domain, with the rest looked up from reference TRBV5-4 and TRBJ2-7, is ETGVTQSPTHLIKTRGQQVTLRCSSQSGHNTVSWYQQALGQGPQFIFQYYREEENGRGNFPPRFSGLQFPNYSSELNVNALELDDSALYLCASSLGLAAGLYEQYFGPGTRLTVT.

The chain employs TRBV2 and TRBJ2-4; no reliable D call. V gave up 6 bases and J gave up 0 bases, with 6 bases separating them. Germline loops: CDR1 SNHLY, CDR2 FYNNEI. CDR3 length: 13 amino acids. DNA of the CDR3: TGTGCCAGCAGGGTATTAGCCAAAAACATTCAGTACTTC. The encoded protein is CASRVLAKNIQYF.

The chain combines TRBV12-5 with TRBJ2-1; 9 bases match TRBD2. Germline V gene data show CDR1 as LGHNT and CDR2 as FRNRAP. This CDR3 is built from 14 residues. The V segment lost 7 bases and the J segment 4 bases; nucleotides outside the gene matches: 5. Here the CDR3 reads CASAASGAYNEQFF. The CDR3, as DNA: TGTGCTAGTGCTGCTAGCGGGGCTTACAATGAGCAGTTCTTC.

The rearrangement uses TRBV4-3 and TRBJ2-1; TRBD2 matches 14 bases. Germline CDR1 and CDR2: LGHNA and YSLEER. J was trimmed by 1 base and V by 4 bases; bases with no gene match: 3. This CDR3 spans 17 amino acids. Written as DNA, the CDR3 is TGCGCCAGCAGCCCCCGGACTAGCGGGAGGTCCTACAATGAGCAGTTCTTC. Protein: CASSPRTSGRSYNEQFF.

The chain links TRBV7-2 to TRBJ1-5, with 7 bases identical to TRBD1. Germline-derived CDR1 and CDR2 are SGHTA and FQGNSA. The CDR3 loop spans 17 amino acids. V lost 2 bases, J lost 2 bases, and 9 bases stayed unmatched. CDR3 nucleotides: TGTGCCAGCAGCTTACGAGGGGGCGCCGGTGGCAATCAGCCCCAGCATTTT. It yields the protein CASSLRGGAGGNQPQHF.

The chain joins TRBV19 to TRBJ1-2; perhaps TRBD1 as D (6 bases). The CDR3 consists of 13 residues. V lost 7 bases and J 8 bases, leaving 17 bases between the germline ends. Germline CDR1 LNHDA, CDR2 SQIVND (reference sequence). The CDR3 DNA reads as TGTGCCAGTAACCCACATACAGGACAGGGCTACACCTTC. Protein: CASNPHTGQGYTF.

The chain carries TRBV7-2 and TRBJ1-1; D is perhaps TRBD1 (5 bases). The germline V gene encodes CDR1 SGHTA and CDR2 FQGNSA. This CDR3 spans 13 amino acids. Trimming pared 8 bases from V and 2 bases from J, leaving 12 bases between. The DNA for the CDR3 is TGTGCCAGCCGTCAGGGTGTAAACACTGAAGCTTTCTTT. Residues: CASRQGVNTEAFF.

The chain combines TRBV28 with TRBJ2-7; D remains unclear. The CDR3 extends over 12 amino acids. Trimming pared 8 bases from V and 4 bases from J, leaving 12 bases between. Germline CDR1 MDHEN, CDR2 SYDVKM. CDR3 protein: CASRTSFYEQYF. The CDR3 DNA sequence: TGTGCCAGCCGCACCAGCTTTTACGAGCAGTACTTC. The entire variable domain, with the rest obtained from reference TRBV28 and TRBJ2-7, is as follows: DVKVTQSSRYLVKRTGEKVFLECVQDMDHENMFWYRQDPGLGLRLIYFSYDVKMKEKGDIPEGYSVSREKKERFSLILESASTNQTSMYLCASRTSFYEQYFGPGTRLTVT.

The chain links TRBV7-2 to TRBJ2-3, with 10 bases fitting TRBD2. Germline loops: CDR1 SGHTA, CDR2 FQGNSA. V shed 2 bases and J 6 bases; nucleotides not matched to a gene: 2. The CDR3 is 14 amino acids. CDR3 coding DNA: TGTGCCAGCAGCTTACAAGCGGGGGGGGATACGCAGTATTTT. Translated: CASSLQAGGDTQYF.

For the CDR3, the DNA is TGCGCCAGCAGCCAAGGAGCCAGGGGCACAGATACGCAGTATTTT. Translation: CASSQGARGTDTQYF. The V call is TRBV4-3, the J call TRBJ2-3; a weak D match, TRBD1 (5 bases). Per germline, CDR1 LGHNA and CDR2 YSLEER. Trimming removed 1 base from V and 1 base from J, with 9 bases in between. The CDR3 totals 15 residues.

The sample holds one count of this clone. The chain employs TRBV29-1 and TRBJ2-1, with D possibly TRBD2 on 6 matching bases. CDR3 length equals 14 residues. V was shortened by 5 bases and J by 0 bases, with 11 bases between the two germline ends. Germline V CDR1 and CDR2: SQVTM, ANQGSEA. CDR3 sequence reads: CSVRTGGSYNEQFF. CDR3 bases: TGCAGCGTTCGAACCGGGGGCTCCTACAATGAGCAGTTCTTC.

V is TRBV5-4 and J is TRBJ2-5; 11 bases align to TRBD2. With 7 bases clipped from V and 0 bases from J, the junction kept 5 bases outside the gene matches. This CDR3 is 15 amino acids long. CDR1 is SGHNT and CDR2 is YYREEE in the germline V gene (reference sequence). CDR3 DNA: TGTGCCAGCGGGCGACTAGCGGGAAACCAAGAGACCCAGTACTTC. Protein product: CASGRLAGNQETQYF.

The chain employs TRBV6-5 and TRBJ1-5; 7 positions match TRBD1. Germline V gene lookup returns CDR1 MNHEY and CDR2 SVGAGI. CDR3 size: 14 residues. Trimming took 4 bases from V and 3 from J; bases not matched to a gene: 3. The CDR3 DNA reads TGTGCCAGCAGTTTAGACAGGGACAATCAGCCCCAGCATTTT. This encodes CASSLDRDNQPQHF.

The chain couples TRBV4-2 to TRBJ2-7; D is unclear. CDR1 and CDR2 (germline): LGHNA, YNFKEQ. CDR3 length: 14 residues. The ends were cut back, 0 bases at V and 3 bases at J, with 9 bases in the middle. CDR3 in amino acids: CASSQDSENYEQYF. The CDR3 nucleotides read TGTGCCAGCAGCCAAGATTCCGAAAACTACGAGCAGTACTTC.